A selection of T cell receptor beta chains follows, all from one sample in a study of shared clonotypes between healthy human individuals. Profiling relied on immunoSEQ multiplex PCR, and the TCRdb table lists in-frame clones only, not all of them. The data contain over 850,000 clones, about 80% of them singletons. Input material: memory CD4+ T cells from PBMCs. Every receptor here comes from a man between 18 and 29 years old in good health. Some clones in this sample may be carry-over from other donors' samples. Each CDR3 is given with its conserved first and last residue. The order of the fields is D gene, clone size, J gene, V gene, CDR3 DNA, CDR3 protein. The D gene is left open where the match is weak. Clone sizes are given selectively: once, few, many, or a class where the clone is expanded.

D: .; size: .; J: TRBJ2-3; V: TRBV5-1; DNA: TGCGCCAGCAGCTTGGTTCCTAGCACAGATACGCAGTATTTT; CDR3: CASSLVPSTDTQYF
D: .; size: .; J: TRBJ2-3; V: TRBV15; DNA: TGTGCCACCAGCACCCTAAGGGGCAACACAGATACGCAGTATTTT; CDR3: CATSTLRGNTDTQYF
D: TRBD1; size: .; J: TRBJ2-6; V: TRBV5-1; DNA: TGCGCCAGCAGCGACATCGACAGGGGATCTGGGGCCAACGTCCTGACTTTC; CDR3: CASSDIDRGSGANVLTF
D: .; size: .; J: TRBJ2-5; V: TRBV4-1; DNA: TGCGCCAGCAGCCAAACCGTCGAGGGTAACCAGTACTTC; CDR3: CASSQTVEGNQYF
D: .; size: few; J: TRBJ1-5; V: TRBV2; DNA: TGTGCCAGCACGGGCCAGGGTGAACAGCCCCAGCATTTT; CDR3: CASTGQGEQPQHF
D: TRBD2; size: once; J: TRBJ2-3; V: TRBV2; DNA: TGTGCCACTCGCCAGGGACTATACACAGATACGCAGTATTTT; CDR3: CATRQGLYTDTQYF
D: .; size: .; J: TRBJ2-3; V: TRBV7-6; DNA: TGTGCCAGCAGCCCTGGACTTCAGCGCAACACAGATACGCAGTATTTT; CDR3: CASSPGLQRNTDTQYF
D: .; size: .; J: TRBJ2-6; V: TRBV5-1; DNA: TGCGCCAGCAGCTCCAGTGGGAGAAACAGTCCCTCTGGGGCCAACGTCCTGACTTTC; CDR3: CASSSSGRNSPSGANVLTF
D: .; size: .; J: TRBJ2-1; V: TRBV9; DNA: TGTGCCAGCAGCGTAGGGGGACTGGCCTACAATGAGCAGTTCTTC; CDR3: CASSVGGLAYNEQFF
D: .; size: once; J: TRBJ2-6; V: TRBV5-1; DNA: TGCGCCAGCAGCCCTGGACACGGCGCGGTAAGGGCCAACGTCCTGACTTTC; CDR3: CASSPGHGAVRANVLTF
D: .; size: .; J: TRBJ1-5; V: TRBV28; DNA: TGTGCCAGCAGTTCCTATCAGCCCCAGCATTTT; CDR3: CASSSYQPQHF
D: TRBD1; size: many; J: TRBJ2-3; V: TRBV10-3; DNA: TGTGCCATCAGCCTGACAGGGGGAGAAGATACGCAGTATTTT; CDR3: CAISLTGGEDTQYF
D: .; size: .; J: TRBJ2-2; V: TRBV10-3; DNA: TGTGCCATCAGCGAAACCGGTTCCGGGGAGCTGTTTTTT; CDR3: CAISETGSGELFF
D: TRBD1; size: .; J: TRBJ1-2; V: TRBV7-9; DNA: TGTGCCAGCTATCGACAGGGGACGGATGGCTACACCTTC; CDR3: CASYRQGTDGYTF
D: .; size: .; J: TRBJ1-1; V: TRBV19; DNA: TGTGCCAGCGCTACGACCGGGCCCACTGAAGCTTTCTTT; CDR3: CASATTGPTEAFF
D: .; size: .; J: TRBJ2-3; V: TRBV19; DNA: TGTGCCAGTAGTATATCCCGCCTAGCCTCAGATACGCAGTATTTT; CDR3: CASSISRLASDTQYF
D: TRBD1; size: .; J: TRBJ2-3; V: TRBV5-1; DNA: TGCGCCAGCAGCTCAACAGGGGGGAGCACAGATACGCAGTATTTT; CDR3: CASSSTGGSTDTQYF
D: .; size: .; J: TRBJ2-5; V: TRBV27; DNA: TGTGCCAGCAGGGGGCGGGAGACCCAGTACTTC; CDR3: CASRGRETQYF
D: .; size: few; J: TRBJ1-2; V: TRBV28; DNA: TGTGCCAGCAGTCCACAGTCTTATCCTACAAGCCTTCACGGCTACACCTTC; CDR3: CASSPQSYPTSLHGYTF
D: TRBD1; size: .; J: TRBJ1-5; V: TRBV7-6; DNA: TGTGCCAGCAGCTCTTCTGCCGGACAGGGGGGGGTCAATCAGCCCCAGCATTTT; CDR3: CASSSSAGQGGVNQPQHF
D: .; size: .; J: TRBJ2-5; V: TRBV28; DNA: TGTGCCAGCAGTTTAACCTACCAAGAGACCCAGTACTTC; CDR3: CASSLTYQETQYF
D: .; size: .; J: TRBJ2-3; V: TRBV28; DNA: TGTGCCGCAAAAAGCACAGATACGCAGTATTTT; CDR3: CAAKSTDTQYF
D: .; size: .; J: TRBJ2-2; V: TRBV9; DNA: TGTGCCAGCAGCCCTTACGTCGAGTTCACCGGGGAGCTGTTTTTT; CDR3: CASSPYVEFTGELFF
D: .; size: .; J: TRBJ2-7; V: TRBV18; DNA: TGTGCCAGCTCACCAGGGGCTTCCTACGAGCAGTACTTC; CDR3: CASSPGASYEQYF
D: TRBD1; size: .; J: TRBJ1-3; V: TRBV5-6; DNA: TGTGCCAGCAGCTTGTTGGACAGGGCGGGAAACACCATATATTTT; CDR3: CASSLLDRAGNTIYF
D: .; size: .; J: TRBJ1-4; V: TRBV5-1; DNA: TGCGCCAGCAGCCCGGAGTGGGGTTTTGAAAAACTGTTTTTT; CDR3: CASSPEWGFEKLFF
D: .; size: .; J: TRBJ2-5; V: TRBV19; DNA: TGTGCCAGTAGTCTCAACCAGGGGTACCAAGAGACCCAGTACTTC; CDR3: CASSLNQGYQETQYF
D: .; size: .; J: TRBJ2-3; V: TRBV29-1; DNA: TGCAGCGCCGAGGGGAGCGGCACAGATACGCAGTATTTT; CDR3: CSAEGSGTDTQYF
D: .; size: .; J: TRBJ1-2; V: TRBV25-1; DNA: TGTGCCAGCAGTGCCCCCTCGTCCTATGGCTACACCTTC; CDR3: CASSAPSSYGYTF
D: .; size: .; J: TRBJ2-7; V: TRBV9; DNA: TGTGCCAGCAGCGAAGTTGGAGGCACGCCGGGGGAGCAGTACTTC; CDR3: CASSEVGGTPGEQYF
D: TRBD1; size: few; J: TRBJ1-2; V: TRBV28; DNA: TGTGCCAGCAGGGGGTCAGGGGGCTATGGCTACACCTTC; CDR3: CASRGSGGYGYTF
D: .; size: .; J: TRBJ2-3; V: TRBV13; DNA: TGTGCCAGTACCCTAAGAGGGGGGCAGGGGACAGATACGCAGTATTTT; CDR3: CASTLRGGQGTDTQYF
D: .; size: .; J: TRBJ1-5; V: TRBV28; DNA: TGTGCCAGCAGTTGGGAAGGCAATCAGCCCCAGCATTTT; CDR3: CASSWEGNQPQHF
D: .; size: .; J: TRBJ2-1; V: TRBV7-8; DNA: TGTGCCAGCAGCTTAGTTGCTAGCACGGCCCCCAATGAGCAGTTCTTC; CDR3: CASSLVASTAPNEQFF
D: .; size: few; J: TRBJ2-1; V: TRBV5-6; DNA: TGTGCCAGCAGCTTGGGGGTTGGAACTCGATACAATGAGCAGTTCTTC; CDR3: CASSLGVGTRYNEQFF
D: .; size: .; J: TRBJ2-5; V: TRBV28; DNA: TGTGCCAGCAGTTGGCAGGGGGGGATCGAGACCCAGTACTTC; CDR3: CASSWQGGIETQYF
D: .; size: .; J: TRBJ2-3; V: TRBV29-1; DNA: TGCAGCGTTGAAAGCCTTAGCACAGATACGCAGTATTTT; CDR3: CSVESLSTDTQYF
D: .; size: .; J: TRBJ2-3; V: TRBV20-1; DNA: TGCAGTGCCCTCACAGATACGCAGTATTTT; CDR3: CSALTDTQYF
D: .; size: .; J: TRBJ2-1; V: TRBV18; DNA: TGTGCCAGCTCACCACCGGACCTGAGCTCCTACAATGAGCAGTTCTTC; CDR3: CASSPPDLSSYNEQFF
D: .; size: .; J: TRBJ2-3; V: TRBV9; DNA: TGTGCCAGCAGCGTAGACCGCGGCACAGATACGCAGTATTTT; CDR3: CASSVDRGTDTQYF
D: TRBD1; size: .; J: TRBJ1-5; V: TRBV6-4; DNA: TGTGCCAGCAGTGTGACAGGGGCCCAGCCCCAGCATTTT; CDR3: CASSVTGAQPQHF
D: .; size: .; J: TRBJ2-7; V: TRBV2; DNA: TGTGCCAGCATACGAACACAGGGGGGGGTCGACGAGCAGTACTTC; CDR3: CASIRTQGGVDEQYF
D: TRBD1; size: many; J: TRBJ1-4; V: TRBV2; DNA: TGTGCCAGCGGAGACAGGGCCCATAATGAAAAACTGTTTTTT; CDR3: CASGDRAHNEKLFF
D: TRBD2; size: .; J: TRBJ2-2; V: TRBV7-3; DNA: TGTGCCAGCAGCTCACCGGGACTAGCGCCCACCGGGGAGCTGTTTTTT; CDR3: CASSSPGLAPTGELFF